This entry describes one T cell receptor (beta chain). The antigen remains undetermined. TCRdb reprocessed the RT-PCR reads with MiXCR, giving one entry per CDR3 protein. The sample carries roughly 500,000 distinct CDR3 sequences, 25% recorded once. This entry belongs to a study of response to subunit inactivated influenza vaccine. Study-wide results and limits: The authors suggested that every seasonal influenza vaccination recruits few new T cells.

The CDR3 has 13 amino acids. With 6 bases removed from V and 6 bases from J, the gap between germline ends came to 13 bases. Germline V lookup: CDR1 SGHDT, CDR2 YYEEEE. The origin of this receptor is a man between 50 and 59 years old who received an inactivated influenza vaccine. The rearrangement uses TRBV5-6 and TRBJ2-1; the D gene is possibly TRBD1 (6 bases). Sequencing used CD4+ T cells sorted from PBMCs, obtained roughly 5 days after vaccination. CDR3 coding DNA: TGTGCCAGCACCCCCGGGACATCCAATGAGCAGTTCTTC. Protein product: CASTPGTSNEQFF.